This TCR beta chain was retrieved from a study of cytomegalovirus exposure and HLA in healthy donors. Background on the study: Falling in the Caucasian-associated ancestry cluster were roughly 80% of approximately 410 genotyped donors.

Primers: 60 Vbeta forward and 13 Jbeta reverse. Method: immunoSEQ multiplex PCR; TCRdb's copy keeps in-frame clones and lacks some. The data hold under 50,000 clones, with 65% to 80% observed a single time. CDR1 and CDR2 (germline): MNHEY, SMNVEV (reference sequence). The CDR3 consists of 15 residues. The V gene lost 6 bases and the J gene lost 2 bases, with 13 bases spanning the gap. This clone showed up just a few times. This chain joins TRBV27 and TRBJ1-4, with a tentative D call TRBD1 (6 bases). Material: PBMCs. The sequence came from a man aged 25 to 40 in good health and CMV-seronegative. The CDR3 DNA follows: TGTGCCAGCAGGACAAACAGGGAGACTAATGAAAAACTGTTTTTT. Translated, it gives CASRTNRETNEKLFF.